The entry that follows covers one T cell receptor (beta chain) sequence. This specimen belongs to a study of shared clonotypes between healthy human individuals. Profiling relied on immunoSEQ multiplex PCR, and the TCRdb table lists in-frame clones only, not all of them. The data contain 2 million to 3 million clones, approximately 93% of them singletons. CDR1 and CDR2 (germline): SGHTA, FQGTGA. V dropped 5 bases and J dropped 8; count of bases not matched to a gene: 7. This CDR3 is built from 14 residues. The sample consisted of naive CD4+ T cells from PBMCs. Subset given: CD45RA+ positively selected. The TCR comes from a man aged 18-30 years in good health. Some clones in this sample may be carry-over from other donors' samples. The chain couples TRBV7-3 to TRBJ2-1; 9 bases agree with TRBD1. The chain's CDR3 is CASSPDRGRHEQFF. The CDR3 DNA reads as TGTGCCAGCAGCCCGGACAGGGGCCGCCATGAGCAGTTCTTC. The whole variable domain, remainder taken from reference TRBV7-3 and TRBJ2-1, is GAGVSQTPSNKVTEKGKYVELRCDPISGHTALYWYRQSLGQGPEFLIYFQGTGAADDSGLPNDRFFAVRPEGSVSTLKIQRTERGDSAVYLCASSPDRGRHEQFFGPGTRLTVL.